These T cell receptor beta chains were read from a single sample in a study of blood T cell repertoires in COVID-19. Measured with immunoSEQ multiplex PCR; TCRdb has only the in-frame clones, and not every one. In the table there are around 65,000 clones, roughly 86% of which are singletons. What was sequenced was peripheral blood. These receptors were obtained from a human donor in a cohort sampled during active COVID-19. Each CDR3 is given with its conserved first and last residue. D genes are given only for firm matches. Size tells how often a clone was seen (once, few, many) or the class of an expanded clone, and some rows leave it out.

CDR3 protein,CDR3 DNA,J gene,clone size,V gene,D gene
CASTGAGFGYTF,TGTGCCAGTACAGGGGCAGGATTTGGCTACACCTTC,TRBJ1-2,NA,TRBV19,NA
CASKGSGNTIYF,TGTGCCAGCAAGGGGTCTGGAAACACCATATATTTT,TRBJ1-3,NA,TRBV3-1/TRBV3-2,NA
CASSVQGWGETQYF,TGTGCCAGCAGCGTACAGGGTTGGGGAGAGACCCAGTACTTC,TRBJ2-5,NA,TRBV9,NA
CASSLGDSHKNGYTF,TGCGCCAGCAGCTTGGGGGACAGCCATAAAAATGGCTACACCTTC,TRBJ1-2,NA,TRBV5-1,TRBD1
CASSSVGTSAAYEQYF,TGTGCCAGCAGTTCCGTTGGGACTAGCGCTGCCTACGAGCAGTACTTC,TRBJ2-7,NA,TRBV27,TRBD2
CASSLVSGGSSNYGYTF,TGTGCCAGCAGCTTAGTAAGCGGCGGCAGCTCTAACTATGGCTACACCTTC,TRBJ1-2,NA,TRBV7-2,NA
CASSTRRGPLSVLTF,TGTGCCAGCTCCACCCGGCGGGGGCCCCTCAGCGTCCTGACTTTC,TRBJ2-6,NA,TRBV28,NA
CASRRSSGANVLTF,TGTGCCAGCAGACGGAGCTCTGGGGCCAACGTCCTGACTTTC,TRBJ2-6,NA,TRBV7-9,NA
CASSLGASLYF,TGTGCCAGCAGTTTAGGGGCTAGTCTGTACTTC,TRBJ2-7,few,TRBV28,NA
CASSIEGTGGFGEKLFF,TGTGCCAGTAGTATAGAGGGAACAGGCGGATTTGGTGAAAAACTGTTTTTT,TRBJ1-4,NA,TRBV19,NA
CASSTWTGDWDEQYF,TGTGCCAGTAGTACCTGGACAGGGGATTGGGACGAGCAGTACTTC,TRBJ2-7,NA,TRBV19,TRBD1
CASSQDTRITEAFF,TGTGCCAGCAGCCAAGATACGAGGATCACTGAAGCTTTCTTT,TRBJ1-1,NA,TRBV3-1/TRBV3-2,NA
CASSGGQTATNEKLFF,TGTGCCAGCAGTGGGGGACAAACTGCAACTAATGAAAAACTGTTTTTT,TRBJ1-4,NA,TRBV11-2,NA
CASTDRGGDQYF,TGTGCCAGCACGGATAGGGGCGGAGACCAGTACTTC,TRBJ2-5,NA,TRBV6-5,NA
CASSPDVAGFSGNTIYF,TGTGCCAGCTCACCAGACGTGGCAGGTTTCTCTGGAAACACCATATATTTT,TRBJ1-3,NA,TRBV18,NA
CASSSKQGGDSPLHF,TGCGCCAGCAGCTCCAAACAGGGAGGGGACTCACCCCTCCACTTT,TRBJ1-6,NA,TRBV5-1,NA
CSVPRKREALRGEQFF,TGCAGCGTTCCTCGAAAGCGGGAGGCCCTACGCGGTGAGCAGTTCTTC,TRBJ2-1,NA,TRBV29-1,TRBD2
CASSYSRSSGANVLTF,TGTGCCAGCAGTTACTCGAGATCCTCTGGGGCCAACGTCCTGACTTTC,TRBJ2-6,NA,TRBV6-5,NA
CASRPPGQATGELFF,TGTGCCAGCAGGCCTCCGGGACAGGCCACCGGGGAGCTGTTTTTT,TRBJ2-2,NA,TRBV7-3,TRBD1
CASSSTGINSPLHF,TGTGCCAGTAGTTCGACAGGGATTAACTCACCCCTCCACTTT,TRBJ1-6,NA,TRBV19,TRBD1
CASSQPQGNNTIYF,TGTGCCAGCAGCCAACCCCAGGGGAACAACACCATATATTTT,TRBJ1-3,NA,TRBV7-3,NA
CASSLDSSNEQFF,TGTGCCAGCAGTCTTGACTCCAGCAATGAGCAGTTCTTC,TRBJ2-1,NA,TRBV6-4,NA
CASSPPRGGLNTGELFF,TGTGCCAGCAGTCCCCCCCGGGGGGGGCTGAACACCGGGGAGCTGTTTTTT,TRBJ2-2,NA,TRBV27,TRBD2
CASEGDGRSNSPLHF,TGTGCCAGTGAGGGGGATGGACGCAGTAATTCACCCCTCCACTTT,TRBJ1-6,NA,TRBV19,NA
CASSPLGLAGGSYNEQFF,TGTGCCAGCAGCCCCCTGGGACTAGCGGGAGGATCCTACAATGAGCAGTTCTTC,TRBJ2-1,NA,TRBV7-3,TRBD2
CASSLSRPGVDEQFF,TGTGCCAGCAGTTTATCGCGTCCAGGGGTAGATGAGCAGTTCTTC,TRBJ2-1,NA,TRBV28,NA
CATSVQKNSNQPQHF,TGTGCCACCAGCGTCCAAAAAAATAGCAATCAGCCCCAGCATTTT,TRBJ1-5,NA,TRBV15,NA
CASSNSGTEFF,TGTGCCAGCTCAAACTCCGGGACAGAATTCTTC,TRBJ1-2,NA,TRBV18,TRBD1
CASSRLAGGSYEQYF,TGTGCCAGTAGTCGACTAGCGGGAGGATCCTACGAGCAGTACTTC,TRBJ2-7,NA,TRBV19,TRBD2
CATNRALLGEQYF,TGTGCCACGAACAGGGCCCTCCTGGGGGAGCAGTACTTC,TRBJ2-7,NA,TRBV2,NA
CASSPDLLAGDHEQFF,TGTGCCAGCAGCCCAGACCTACTAGCGGGAGACCATGAGCAGTTCTTC,TRBJ2-1,NA,TRBV4-2,TRBD2
CASGTDRGGYGYTF,TGTGCCAGCGGAACCGACAGGGGGGGCTATGGCTACACCTTC,TRBJ1-2,NA,TRBV28,TRBD1
CASRWLAGGLDEQFF,TGTGCCAGCCGTTGGCTAGCGGGAGGTTTGGATGAGCAGTTCTTC,TRBJ2-1,NA,TRBV6-5,TRBD2
CASSSGPTGNYGYTF,TGTGCCAGCAGCTCAGGACCAACAGGGAACTATGGCTACACCTTC,TRBJ1-2,NA,TRBV7-2,NA
CASAAGKVYEQYF,TGTGCCAGTGCCGCGGGGAAGGTCTACGAGCAGTACTTC,TRBJ2-7,few,TRBV19,NA
CASSLDHSSGTEYF,TGTGCCAGCAGCTTAGATCATAGTTCCGGGACAGAGTACTTC,TRBJ2-5,once,TRBV11-2,TRBD1
CASSSADRVDTDTQYF,TGCGCCAGCAGCTCGGCCGACAGGGTCGACACAGATACGCAGTATTTT,TRBJ2-3,NA,TRBV5-1,TRBD1
CASSSRLAGGVREQYF,TGTGCCAGCAGCTCCAGGCTAGCGGGAGGAGTGCGCGAGCAGTACTTC,TRBJ2-7,few,TRBV5-4,TRBD2
CASSRLRDNYEQYF,TGTGCCAGCAGTCGGCTCCGGGACAACTACGAGCAGTACTTC,TRBJ2-7,few,TRBV6-5,NA
CSVVRRGDGYTF,TGCAGCGTTGTCCGCCGCGGGGATGGCTACACCTTC,TRBJ1-2,NA,TRBV29-1,NA
CASSLGRGETQYF,TGTGCCAGCTCACTCGGGCGGGGAGAGACCCAGTACTTC,TRBJ2-5,NA,TRBV18,NA
CASSSTGSYEQYF,TGTGCCAGCAGCTCAACAGGGTCCTACGAGCAGTACTTC,TRBJ2-7,NA,TRBV7-7,NA
CASSSTTSALNEQFF,TGTGCCAGCAGTTCGACAACTAGCGCACTGAATGAGCAGTTCTTC,TRBJ2-1,NA,TRBV28,TRBD2
CASSPRETNIQYF,TGCGCCAGCAGCCCCCGGGAGACAAACATTCAGTACTTC,TRBJ2-4,NA,TRBV5-1,NA
CASSLVGQRAETQYF,TGCGCCAGCAGCTTGGTAGGTCAGAGGGCCGAGACCCAGTACTTC,TRBJ2-5,NA,TRBV5-1,NA
CASSRDFNYNEQFF,TGTGCCAGCAGTCGGGACTTCAACTACAATGAGCAGTTCTTC,TRBJ2-1,NA,TRBV6-5,NA
CASSIVASVNGYEQYF,TGTGCCAGTAGTATTGTAGCTAGCGTTAACGGCTACGAGCAGTACTTC,TRBJ2-7,NA,TRBV19,NA
CASGLGPPGQKANVLTF,TGTGCTAGTGGTTTGGGACCGCCAGGACAGAAGGCCAACGTCCTGACTTTC,TRBJ2-6,NA,TRBV12-5,NA
CASSYSIVTGGQETQYF,TGTGCCAGCAGTTACTCGATAGTGACAGGGGGCCAAGAGACCCAGTACTTC,TRBJ2-5,NA,TRBV6-2/TRBV6-3,TRBD1
CASSGKFIVEQYF,TGTGCCAGCTCCGGGAAGTTCATAGTTGAGCAGTACTTC,TRBJ2-7,NA,TRBV18,NA
CASSDPGQHNEKLFF,TGTGCCAGCAGTGACCCGGGACAACATAATGAAAAACTGTTTTTT,TRBJ1-4,NA,TRBV6-4,NA
CAWNWQGGTEAFF,TGTGCCTGGAACTGGCAGGGGGGTACTGAAGCTTTCTTT,TRBJ1-1,NA,TRBV30,TRBD1
CASRRFTSASYEQYF,TGCGCCAGCAGACGTTTTACTAGCGCTTCCTACGAGCAGTACTTC,TRBJ2-7,NA,TRBV5-1,TRBD2
CASTLQGVDGYTF,TGTGCCAGCACTCTACAGGGGGTAGATGGCTACACCTTC,TRBJ1-2,NA,TRBV7-9,TRBD1
CASSVDSSLLYEQYF,TGTGCCAGTAGTGTAGACTCTTCCCTTCTCTACGAGCAGTACTTC,TRBJ2-7,NA,TRBV19,NA
CASSYWRADNEQFF,TGTGCCAGCAGTTACTGGAGAGCGGACAATGAGCAGTTCTTC,TRBJ2-1,NA,TRBV6-6,NA
CASSYSTAAANYGYTF,TGTGCCAGCAGTTACTCGACCGCGGCCGCTAACTATGGCTACACCTTC,TRBJ1-2,NA,TRBV6-5,NA
CASSVGPGDSPLHF,TGTGCCAGCAGCGTAGGTCCAGGGGATTCACCCCTCCACTTT,TRBJ1-6,NA,TRBV9,NA